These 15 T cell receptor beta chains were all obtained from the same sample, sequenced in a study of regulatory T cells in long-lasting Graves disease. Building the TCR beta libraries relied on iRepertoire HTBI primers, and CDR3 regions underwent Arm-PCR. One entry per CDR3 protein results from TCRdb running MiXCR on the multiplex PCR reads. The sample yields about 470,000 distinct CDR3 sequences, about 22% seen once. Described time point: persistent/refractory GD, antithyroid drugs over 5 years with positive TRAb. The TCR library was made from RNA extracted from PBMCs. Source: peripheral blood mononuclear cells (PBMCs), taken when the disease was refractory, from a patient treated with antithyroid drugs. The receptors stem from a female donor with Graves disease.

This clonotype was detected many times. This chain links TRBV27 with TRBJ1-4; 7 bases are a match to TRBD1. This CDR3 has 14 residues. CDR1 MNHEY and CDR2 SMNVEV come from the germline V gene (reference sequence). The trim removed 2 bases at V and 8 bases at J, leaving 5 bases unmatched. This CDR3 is CASSLGAGGEKLFF. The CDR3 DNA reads TGTGCCAGCAGTTTAGGGGCAGGGGGGGAAAAACTGTTTTTT.

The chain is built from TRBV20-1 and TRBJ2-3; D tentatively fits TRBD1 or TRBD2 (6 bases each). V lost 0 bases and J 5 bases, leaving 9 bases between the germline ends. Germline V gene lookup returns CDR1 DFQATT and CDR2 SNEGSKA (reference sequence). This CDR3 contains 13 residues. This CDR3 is CSARDRGRDTQYF. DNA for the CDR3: TGCAGTGCTAGAGACCGGGGGCGAGATACGCAGTATTTT.

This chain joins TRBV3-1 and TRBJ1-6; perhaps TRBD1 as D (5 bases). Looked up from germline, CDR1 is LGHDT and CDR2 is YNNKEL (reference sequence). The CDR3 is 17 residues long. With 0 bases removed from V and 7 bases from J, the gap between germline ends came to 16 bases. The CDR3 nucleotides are TGTGCCAGCAGCCAAGATTTGAGACAGCCGAAAAATTCACCCCTCCACTTT. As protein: CASSQDLRQPKNSPLHF.

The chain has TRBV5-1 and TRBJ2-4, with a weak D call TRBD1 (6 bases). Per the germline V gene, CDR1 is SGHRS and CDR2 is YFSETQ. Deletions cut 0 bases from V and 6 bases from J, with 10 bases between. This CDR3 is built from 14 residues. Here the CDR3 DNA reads TGCGCCAGCAGCTTGGAGGGGGTAGGAAACATTCAGTACTTC. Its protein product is CASSLEGVGNIQYF. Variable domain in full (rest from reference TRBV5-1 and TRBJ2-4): KAGVTQTPRYLIKTRGQQVTLSCSPISGHRSVSWYQQTPGQGLQFLFEYFSETQRNKGNFPGRFSGRQFSNSRSEMNVSTLELGDSALYLCASSLEGVGNIQYFGAGTRLSVL.

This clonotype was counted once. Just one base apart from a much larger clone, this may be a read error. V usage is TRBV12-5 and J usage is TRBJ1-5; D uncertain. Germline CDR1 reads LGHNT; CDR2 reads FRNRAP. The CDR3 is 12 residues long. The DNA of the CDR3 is TGTGCTAGTGGTTCCTTGCGTCAGCCCCGGCATTTT. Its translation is CASGSLRQPRHF.

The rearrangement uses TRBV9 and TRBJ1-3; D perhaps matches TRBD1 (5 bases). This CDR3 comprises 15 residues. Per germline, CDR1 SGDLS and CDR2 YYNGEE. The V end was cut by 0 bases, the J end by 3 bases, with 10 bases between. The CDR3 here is CASSVAGYLGNTIYF. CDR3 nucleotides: TGTGCCAGCAGCGTAGCAGGGTATCTTGGAAACACCATATATTTT.

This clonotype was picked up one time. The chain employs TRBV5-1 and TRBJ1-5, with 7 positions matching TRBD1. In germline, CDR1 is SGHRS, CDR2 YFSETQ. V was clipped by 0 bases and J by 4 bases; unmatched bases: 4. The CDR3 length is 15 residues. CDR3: CASSLEGARNQPQHF. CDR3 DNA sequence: TGCGCCAGCAGCTTGGAGGGGGCCCGGAATCAGCCCCAGCATTTT.

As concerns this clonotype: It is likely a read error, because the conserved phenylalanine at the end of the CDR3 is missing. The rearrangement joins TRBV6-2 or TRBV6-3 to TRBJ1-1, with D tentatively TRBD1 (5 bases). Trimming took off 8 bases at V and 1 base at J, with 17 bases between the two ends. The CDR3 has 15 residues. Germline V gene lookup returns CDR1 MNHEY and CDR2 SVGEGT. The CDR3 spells CASFRGGQANTEAFL. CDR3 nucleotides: TGTGCCAGCTTTAGGGGAGGGCAGGCGAACACTGAAGCTTTCCTT.

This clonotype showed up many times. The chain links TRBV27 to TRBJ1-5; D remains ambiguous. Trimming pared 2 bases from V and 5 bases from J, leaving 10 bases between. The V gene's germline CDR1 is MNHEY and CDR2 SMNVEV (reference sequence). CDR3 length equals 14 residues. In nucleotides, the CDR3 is TGTGCCAGCAGTTTAAACACAGCCGATCAGCCCCAGCATTTT. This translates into CASSLNTADQPQHF.

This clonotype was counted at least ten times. In nucleotides, the CDR3 is TGTGCCTGGGGAGTTCTGAACACTGAAGCTTTCTTT. Its translation: CAWGVLNTEAFF. The V and J genes are TRBV30 and TRBJ1-1; D is unresolved. The CDR3 loop spans 12 amino acids. V was shortened by 5 bases and J by 0 bases, with 7 bases between the two germline ends. The germline CDR1 and CDR2 sequences are GTSNPN and SVGIG (reference sequence).

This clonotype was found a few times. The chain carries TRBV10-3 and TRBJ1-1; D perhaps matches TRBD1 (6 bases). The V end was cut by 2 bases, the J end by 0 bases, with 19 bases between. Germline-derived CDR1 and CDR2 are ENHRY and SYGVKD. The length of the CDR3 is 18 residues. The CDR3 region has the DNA TGTGCCATCAGTGAGCCCTGGCGGGGGGCTAGGATGAACACTGAAGCTTTCTTT. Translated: CAISEPWRGARMNTEAFF.

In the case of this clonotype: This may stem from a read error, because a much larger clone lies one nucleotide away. CDR3: CASSHVEDLQETQYF. The CDR3 nucleotides read TGTGCCAGCAGTCACGTGGAGGACCTCCAAGAGACCCAGTACTTC. V gene TRBV6-1 combines with J gene TRBJ2-5; D is perhaps TRBD2 (5 bases). Germline CDR1 reads MNHNS; CDR2 reads SASEGT. V was clipped by 5 bases and J by 1 base, with 14 bases between them. The CDR3 loop spans 15 amino acids.

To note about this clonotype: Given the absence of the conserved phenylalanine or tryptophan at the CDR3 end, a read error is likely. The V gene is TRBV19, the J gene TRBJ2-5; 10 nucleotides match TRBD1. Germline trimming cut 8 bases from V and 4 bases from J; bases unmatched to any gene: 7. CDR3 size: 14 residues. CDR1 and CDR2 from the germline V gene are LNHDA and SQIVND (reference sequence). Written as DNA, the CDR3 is TGTGCCAGTTCGACAGGGGGCTTTGGAGAGACCCAGTACCTC. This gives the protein CASSTGGFGETQYL.

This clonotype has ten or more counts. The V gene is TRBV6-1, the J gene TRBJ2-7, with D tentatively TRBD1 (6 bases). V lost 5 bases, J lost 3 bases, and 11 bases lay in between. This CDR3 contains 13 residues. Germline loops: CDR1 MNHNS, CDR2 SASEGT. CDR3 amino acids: CASSTGKYYEQYF. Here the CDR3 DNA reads TGTGCCAGCAGTACAGGGAAGTACTACGAGCAGTACTTC.

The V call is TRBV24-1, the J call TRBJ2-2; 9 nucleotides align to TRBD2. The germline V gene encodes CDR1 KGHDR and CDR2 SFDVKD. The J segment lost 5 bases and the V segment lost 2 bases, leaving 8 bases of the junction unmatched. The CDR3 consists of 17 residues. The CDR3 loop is CATSDSPGLAGTGELFF. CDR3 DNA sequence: TGTGCCACCAGTGATTCCCCGGGACTAGCTGGAACCGGGGAGCTGTTTTTT.